This T cell receptor beta chain was observed in a study of metastatic and nonmetastatic thyroid tumors. Overall study findings and caveats: TCR beta diversity was reportedly significantly higher in malignant thyroid tumors than benign nodules, in blood and tumor.

Worth noting for this clone: What it binds is not known. A much larger clone differs from this one at a single base, so this may be a read error.

How the authors handled the data: A classifier of distant metastasis in papillary thyroid cancer was built from CDR3 differences (across clinicopathological groups). Using MiXCR, TCRdb re-called clones from the PCR reads. TCRdb's processing, not the authors', yielded these V and J calls. Altogether approximately 35,000 clones are present, 9.5% to 14% being singletons, with the ten largest covering 16%. Patients were all untreated before their thyroid surgery. Germline assignment: CDR1 DFQATT and CDR2 SNEGSKA (reference sequence). The CDR3 runs to 14 residues. The receptor comes from a female donor with papillary thyroid cancer or a benign thyroid nodule (not recorded which). Some clones in this sample may be carry-over from other donors' samples. V is TRBV20-1 and J is TRBJ1-2, with TRBD1 matching over 8 bases. The material sequenced was blood. The CDR3 DNA reads as TGCAGTGCTAGAGACAGGGGGCTTAACTATGGCTACGCCTTC. It translates to CSARDRGLNYGYAF.